This T cell receptor beta chain was retrieved from a study of lymphopenia after photon versus proton radiotherapy. Here immunoSEQ multiplex PCR was the method, and the copy in TCRdb shows in-frame clones only, minus some. The sample contains 65,000 to 90,000 clones, about nine tenths of which appear only once. After removal of 4 bases from V and 4 bases from J, the junction contained 7 bases not matched to a gene. Germline CDR1 and CDR2: SGDLS and YYNGEE. The CDR3 runs to 16 residues. The source of this sequence is a woman aged 40 to 50 with cholangiocarcinoma. The material was peripheral blood, obtained from a patient treated with photon-based radiotherapy. The chain couples TRBV9 to TRBJ2-2, with TRBD2 identical over 10 bases. CDR3 coding DNA: TGTGCCAGCAGCTCTCCTAGCGGGGGACTCACCGGGGAGCTGTTTTTT. It translates to CASSSPSGGLTGELFF.